The T cell receptor (beta chain) described here comes from a study of graft-versus-host responses after intestinal transplantation. Clones were sequenced by immunoSEQ multiplex PCR, and TCRdb holds only the in-frame ones, with some missing. The table shows some 15,000 clones, with roughly 80% occurring only once. With 4 bases removed from V and 0 bases from J, the gap between germline ends came to 13 bases. The CDR3 is 16 amino acids. Germline CDR1 reads MNHNS; CDR2 reads SASEGT. This clone was detected once. Lymphocytes (intraepithelial and lamina propria) were released by processing the graft tissue.

The clonotype originates from a human patient who received an intestinal transplant, so some T cells may come from the graft donor. The sequenced sample was ileum tissue, obtained around 580 days after intestinal transplantation. The gene calls are TRBV6-1 and TRBJ1-3; D gene ambiguous. The CDR3 DNA is TGTGCCAGCAGTGGCGATGAAGGGAGCTCTGGAAACACCATATATTTT. Amino acid sequence: CASSGDEGSSGNTIYF.